This TCR beta chain was sequenced during a study of T-cell memory formation after mild COVID-19. Whole-study context: In these data, TCR clusters were largely donor specific.

This clonotype was seen only a few times. Its antigen is currently unknown. General study findings and limits: Later expanders leaned CD4+, whereas day 15 to 85 contracting clones were balanced CD4/CD8. In pre-infection memory, a portion of responding clones appeared, which suggested that cross-reactive memory joined.

cDNA libraries for TCR alpha and TCR beta, carrying sample barcodes and UMIs, came from 5'RACE with constant-segment primers. TCRdb re-analysed the 5' RACE reads in MiXCR, keeping a single row per CDR3 protein. This repertoire shows 350,000 to 500,000 distinct CDR3 sequences, roughly 18% found once; its top ten account for 20% to 25%. Germline V gene sequence: CDR1 MNHNS, CDR2 SASEGT. This CDR3 region has 16 residues. V trimming: 2 bases; J trimming: 0 bases; junction bases outside the gene matches: 2. The sequence derives from a young man who had mild COVID-19 (a few samples of this study predate the infection). Cell type and time point are not known. The specimen sequenced was PBMCs or a T cell subset sorted from them (not recorded which). This chain links TRBV6-1 with TRBJ2-3, with 10 nucleotides matching TRBD2. The CDR3 nucleotides are TGTGCCAGCAGTGAACAAGCGGGGGGGAGCACAGATACGCAGTATTTT. Protein sequence: CASSEQAGGSTDTQYF.